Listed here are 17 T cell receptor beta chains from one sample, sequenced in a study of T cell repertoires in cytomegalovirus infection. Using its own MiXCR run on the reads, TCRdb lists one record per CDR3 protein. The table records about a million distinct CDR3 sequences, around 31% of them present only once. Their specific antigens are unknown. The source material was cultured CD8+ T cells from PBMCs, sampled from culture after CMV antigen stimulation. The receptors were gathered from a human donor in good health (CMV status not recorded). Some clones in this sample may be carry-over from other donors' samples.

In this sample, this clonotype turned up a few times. The CDR3 DNA is TGTGCCAGTAGTGATGGGATGATCTTGGCTCAGCCCCAGCATTTT. Protein product: CASSDGMILAQPQHF. This chain links TRBV19 with TRBJ1-5; D is ambiguous. CDR3 length: 15 amino acids. Germline V gene lookup returns CDR1 LNHDA and CDR2 SQIVND (reference sequence). Deletions cut 5 bases from V and 6 bases from J, with 17 bases between. The whole variable domain, remainder taken from reference TRBV19 and TRBJ1-5, is DGGITQSPKYLFRKEGQNVTLSCEQNLNHDAMYWYRQDPGQGLRLIYYSQIVNDFQKGDIAEGYSVSREKKESFPLTVTSAQKNPTAFYLCASSDGMILAQPQHFGDGTRLSIL.

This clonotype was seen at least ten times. The CDR3 DNA sequence: TGTGCTCTACGGGGGGTAGCAAACACCATATATTTT. This codes for CALRGVANTIYF. The chain uses TRBV12-3 or TRBV12-4 and TRBJ1-3; D perhaps matches TRBD1 (5 bases). The CDR3 is 12 amino acids.

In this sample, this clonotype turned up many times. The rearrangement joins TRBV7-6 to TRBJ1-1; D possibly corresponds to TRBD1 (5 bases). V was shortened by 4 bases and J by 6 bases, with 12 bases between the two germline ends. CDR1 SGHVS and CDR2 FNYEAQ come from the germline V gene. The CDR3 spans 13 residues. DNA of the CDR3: TGTGCCAGCAGCTCATGGTCGGGGGCTGAAGCTTTCTTT. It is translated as CASSSWSGAEAFF.

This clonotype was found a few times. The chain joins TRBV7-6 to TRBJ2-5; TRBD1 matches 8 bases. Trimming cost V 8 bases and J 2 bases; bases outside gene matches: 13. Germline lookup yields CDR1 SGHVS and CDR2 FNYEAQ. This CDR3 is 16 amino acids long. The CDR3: CASAHPRTGTQETQYF. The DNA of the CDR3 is TGTGCCAGCGCCCACCCTAGGACAGGGACTCAAGAGACCCAGTACTTC.

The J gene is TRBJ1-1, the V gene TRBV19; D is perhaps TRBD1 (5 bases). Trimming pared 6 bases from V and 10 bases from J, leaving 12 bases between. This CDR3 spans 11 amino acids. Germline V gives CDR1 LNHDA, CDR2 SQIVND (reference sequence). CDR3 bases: TGTGCCAGTAGGAGAGGACAAAGAGCTTTCTTT. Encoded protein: CASRRGQRAFF. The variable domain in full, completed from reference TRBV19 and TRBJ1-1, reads DGGITQSPKYLFRKEGQNVTLSCEQNLNHDAMYWYRQDPGQGLRLIYYSQIVNDFQKGDIAEGYSVSREKKESFPLTVTSAQKNPTAFYLCASRRGQRAFFGQGTRLTVV.

Here the CDR3 reads CARTVNTDTQYF. DNA of the CDR3: TGTGCCAGGACAGTTAACACAGATACGCAGTATTTT. V usage is TRBV2 and J usage is TRBJ2-3, with D possibly being TRBD1 (5 bases). CDR1 and CDR2 (germline): SNHLY, FYNNEI. The germline V and J ends were trimmed by 9 bases and 2 bases, with 9 bases remaining between them. The CDR3 totals 12 residues.

The CDR3 coding sequence is TGTGCCAGCAGCGACCCGACTAGCGGGGGGGGTAATGAGCAGTTCTTC. This gives the protein CASSDPTSGGGNEQFF. This rearrangement joins TRBV9 to TRBJ2-1, with 14 bases fitting TRBD2. The germline CDR1 and CDR2 sequences are SGDLS and YYNGEE. The CDR3 runs to 16 residues. Losses at the gene ends were 3 bases for V and 7 bases for J; bases not matched to a gene: 6.

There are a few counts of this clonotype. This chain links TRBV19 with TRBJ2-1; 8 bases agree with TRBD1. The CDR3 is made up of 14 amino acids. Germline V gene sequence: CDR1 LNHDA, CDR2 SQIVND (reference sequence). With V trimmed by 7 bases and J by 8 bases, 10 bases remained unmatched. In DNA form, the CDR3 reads TGTGCCAGTAACACAGGGGGATGGGGCTATGAGCAGTTCTTC. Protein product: CASNTGGWGYEQFF.

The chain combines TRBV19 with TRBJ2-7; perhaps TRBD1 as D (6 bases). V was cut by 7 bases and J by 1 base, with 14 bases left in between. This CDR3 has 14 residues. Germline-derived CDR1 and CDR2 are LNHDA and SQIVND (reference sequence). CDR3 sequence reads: CASKTGGGSYEQYF. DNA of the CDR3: TGTGCCAGTAAGACAGGCGGTGGGTCCTACGAGCAGTACTTC.

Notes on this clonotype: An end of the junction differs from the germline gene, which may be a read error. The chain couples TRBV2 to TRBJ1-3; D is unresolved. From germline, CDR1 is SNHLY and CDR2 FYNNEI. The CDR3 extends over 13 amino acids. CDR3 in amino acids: CVSSDNSGNTIYF. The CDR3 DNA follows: TGTGTCAGCAGCGACAACTCTGGAAACACCATATATTTT.

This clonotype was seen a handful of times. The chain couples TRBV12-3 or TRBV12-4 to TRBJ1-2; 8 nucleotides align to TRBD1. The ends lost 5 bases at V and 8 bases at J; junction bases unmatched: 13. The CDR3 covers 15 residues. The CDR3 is CASSDADRGKSGYTF. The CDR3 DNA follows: TGTGCCAGCAGTGATGCCGACAGGGGCAAATCGGGCTACACCTTC.

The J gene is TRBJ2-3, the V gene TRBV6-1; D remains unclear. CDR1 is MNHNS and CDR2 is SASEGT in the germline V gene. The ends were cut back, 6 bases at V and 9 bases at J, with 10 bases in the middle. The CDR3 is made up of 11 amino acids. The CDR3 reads CASSPSRTQYF. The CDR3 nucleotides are TGTGCCAGCAGCCCATCTCGAACGCAGTATTTT.

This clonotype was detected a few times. The CDR3 DNA reads TGCGCCAGCAGCCCCAGTGCGGGGCAGGGGGGTCGTGGCTACACCTTC. Protein sequence: CASSPSAGQGGRGYTF. V usage is TRBV4-1 and J usage is TRBJ1-2; the match to TRBD1 covers 7 bases. The CDR3 spans 16 residues. V was pared by 4 bases and J by 7 bases, with 15 bases of the junction left unmatched. Germline-derived CDR1 and CDR2 are MGHRA and YSYEKL.

Here the CDR3 reads CASSQEGDRGNIQYF. DNA for the CDR3: TGTGCCAGCAGCCAAGAGGGGGACAGGGGAAACATTCAGTACTTC. The genes are TRBV4-2 and TRBJ2-4; 10 nucleotides match TRBD1. V lost 0 bases, J lost 6 bases, and 2 bases stayed unmatched. There are 15 residues in the CDR3. CDR1 is LGHNA, CDR2 YNFKEQ, per germline.

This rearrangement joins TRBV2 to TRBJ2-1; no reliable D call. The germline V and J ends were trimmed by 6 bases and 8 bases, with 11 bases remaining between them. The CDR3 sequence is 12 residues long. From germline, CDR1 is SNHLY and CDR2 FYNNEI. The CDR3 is CASRPQRDEQFF. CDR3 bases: TGTGCCAGCAGACCACAAAGGGATGAGCAGTTCTTC. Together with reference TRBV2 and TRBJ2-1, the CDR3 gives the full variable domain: EPEVTQTPSHQVTQMGQEVILRCVPISNHLYFYWYRQILGQKVEFLVSFYNNEISEKSEIFDDQFSVERPDGSNFTLKIRSTKLEDSAMYFCASRPQRDEQFFGPGTRLTVL.

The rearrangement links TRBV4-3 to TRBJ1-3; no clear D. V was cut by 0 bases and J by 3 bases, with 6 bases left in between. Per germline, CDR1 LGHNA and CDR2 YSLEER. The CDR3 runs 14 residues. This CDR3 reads CASSQDSYGNTIYF. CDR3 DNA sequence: TGCGCCAGCAGCCAAGATTCTTATGGAAACACCATATATTTT.

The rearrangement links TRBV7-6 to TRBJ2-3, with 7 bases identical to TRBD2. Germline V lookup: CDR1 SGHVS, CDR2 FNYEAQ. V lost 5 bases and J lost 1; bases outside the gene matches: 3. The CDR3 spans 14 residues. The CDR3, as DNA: TGTGCCAGCAGCCGGGGGAGGGGCACAGATACGCAGTATTTT. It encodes CASSRGRGTDTQYF. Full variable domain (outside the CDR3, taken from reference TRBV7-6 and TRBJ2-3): GAGVSQSPRYKVTKRGQDVALRCDPISGHVSLYWYRQALGQGPEFLTYFNYEAQQDKSGLPNDRFSAERPEGSISTLTIQRTEQRDSAMYRCASSRGRGTDTQYFGPGTRLTVL.